Below, 32 T cell receptor beta chains from the same sample are listed, as sequenced in a study of CD8 T cells in ankylosing spondylitis. Study conclusions and caveats: Seemingly characteristic of ankylosing spondylitis blood was a TCR beta motif consisting of several highly homologous variants.

TCRdb re-called the 5' RACE reads through MiXCR, storing one row per CDR3 protein. In the table there are 800,000 to 900,000 distinct CDR3 sequences, about 10% of which are singletons. Their cognate antigens are unknown. Sequencing was performed on blood, either unsorted or a sorted T cell fraction (not recorded which). The receptors were sampled from a male donor with ankylosing spondylitis.

This clonotype was observed a few times. The chain recombines TRBV20-1 with TRBJ2-3; TRBD2 aligns across 9 bases. Looked up from germline, CDR1 is DFQATT and CDR2 is SNEGSKA (reference sequence). The CDR3 consists of 15 residues. Trimming at V came to 1 base and at J to 2 bases, leaving 4 bases not matched to a gene. CDR3 amino acids: CSARVPSGATDTQYF. CDR3 in DNA: TGCAGTGCTAGAGTGCCTAGCGGGGCCACAGATACGCAGTATTTT.

This clonotype was seen a few times. This chain connects TRBV12-3 or TRBV12-4 to TRBJ1-3, with 7 bases aligning to TRBD1. The J segment lost 8 bases and the V segment lost 3 bases, leaving 16 bases of the junction unmatched. This CDR3 is 17 amino acids long. CDR3 loop: CASSFWTGPSTGDTIYF. For the CDR3, the DNA is TGTGCCAGCAGTTTTTGGACAGGCCCATCGACGGGGGACACCATATATTTT.

A note on this clonotype: Being one base from a much bigger clone, this may be a read error. The CDR3 does not close with the conserved phenylalanine or tryptophan, likely indicating a read error. The rearrangement joins TRBV5-1 to TRBJ2-3; D may correspond to TRBD1 or TRBD2 (7 bases each). With 4 bases removed from V and 0 bases from J, the gap between germline ends came to 12 bases. CDR3 length equals 15 residues. CDR1 is SGHRS and CDR2 is YFSETQ in the germline V gene. In nucleotides, the CDR3 is TGCGCCAGCAGCAGGGAGGGGGCTAGCACAGATACGCAGTATTAT. Its protein product is CASSREGASTDTQYY.

The chain has TRBV15 and TRBJ2-1; D assignment may be TRBD1 or TRBD2 (5 bases each). V shed 3 bases and J shed 8 bases, with 20 bases lying between them. The CDR3 runs 16 residues. The V gene's germline CDR1 is LNHNV and CDR2 YYDKDF (reference sequence). The CDR3 reads CATSSGTQYWSDEQFF. The CDR3 nucleotides read TGTGCCACCAGCAGCGGGACCCAATATTGGAGCGATGAGCAGTTCTTC.

This clonotype was detected only a few times. The J gene is TRBJ2-1, the V gene TRBV20-1; D possibly corresponds to TRBD1 (6 bases). From germline, CDR1 is DFQATT and CDR2 SNEGSKA (reference sequence). This CDR3 region has 14 residues. V was trimmed by 0 bases and J by 6 bases, leaving 12 bases between them. The CDR3 reads CSARDPGTSNEQFF. The CDR3 DNA follows: TGCAGTGCTAGAGACCCCGGGACAAGCAATGAGCAGTTCTTC.

This clonotype was observed a handful of times. This chain connects TRBV3-1 to TRBJ1-2; D may be TRBD1 (5 bases). Trimming cost V 4 bases and J 2 bases, with 8 bases left between them. This CDR3 comprises 13 residues. From germline, CDR1 is LGHDT and CDR2 YNNKEL (reference sequence). CDR3 loop: CASSLGHNYGYTF. CDR3 bases: TGTGCCAGCAGCCTTGGACACAACTATGGCTACACCTTC.

This clonotype has just a few counts. This chain uses TRBV10-3 with TRBJ1-4; possibly TRBD1 for D (6 bases). V was cut by 0 bases and J by 4 bases, with 12 bases left in between. Germline V CDR1 and CDR2: ENHRY, SYGVKD. This CDR3 comprises 16 residues. CDR3 bases: TGTGCCATCAGTGAGTCGAAGGGGGAACTTAATGAAAAACTGTTTTTT. It translates to CAISESKGELNEKLFF.

This clonotype came up many times. CDR3 bases: TGTGCCATCAGTGATCGTGGAGGGAACACCGGGGAGCTGTTTTTT. This translates into CAISDRGGNTGELFF. The V and J genes are TRBV10-3 and TRBJ2-2, with D perhaps matching TRBD2 (5 bases). The V gene's germline CDR1 is ENHRY and CDR2 SYGVKD. This CDR3 has 15 residues. V lost 3 bases and J 1 base, leaving 9 bases between the germline ends.

This clonotype came up many times. The chain employs TRBV20-1 and TRBJ2-7; the match to TRBD1 covers 9 bases. V trimming: 0 bases; J trimming: 6 bases; junction bases outside the gene matches: 6. Germline lookup yields CDR1 DFQATT and CDR2 SNEGSKA (reference sequence). This CDR3 contains 14 residues. The CDR3 bases are TGCAGTGCTAGAGACGGGACAGGGACGTCCGAGCAGTACTTC. Translated, it gives CSARDGTGTSEQYF.

In its sample, this clonotype was seen a few times. The V and J genes are TRBV18 and TRBJ2-5; D not certain. Germline V CDR1 and CDR2: KGHSH, LQKENI. V was clipped by 3 bases and J by 4 bases, with 9 bases between them. The CDR3 runs 13 residues. CDR3 in amino acids: CASSPSDSETQYF. Written as DNA, the CDR3 is TGTGCCAGCTCACCCTCCGATTCAGAGACCCAGTACTTC.

This clonotype appeared a few times. The V gene is TRBV5-1, the J gene TRBJ1-1; D possibly corresponds to TRBD1 (5 bases). The germline gives CDR1 SGHRS, CDR2 YFSETQ. V lost 4 bases and J 4 bases, leaving 14 bases between the germline ends. This CDR3 is 14 amino acids long. CDR3 protein: CASSPTSGGTEAFF. Here the CDR3 DNA reads TGCGCCAGCAGCCCGACGTCCGGGGGCACTGAAGCTTTCTTT.

The J gene is TRBJ2-5, the V gene TRBV5-5; 9 positions match TRBD2. The CDR3 runs 17 residues. Germline lookup yields CDR1 SGHKS and CDR2 YYEKEE (reference sequence). V shed 3 bases and J 3 bases; nucleotides not matched to a gene: 12. The CDR3 loop is CASSSQAGGIWEETQYF. For the CDR3, the DNA is TGTGCCAGCAGCTCTCAAGCGGGAGGTATTTGGGAAGAGACCCAGTACTTC.

This clonotype was counted a few times. The gene calls are TRBV20-1 and TRBJ2-4; TRBD1 might be the D (6 bases). The CDR3 covers 14 residues. Germline lookup yields CDR1 DFQATT and CDR2 SNEGSKA (reference sequence). Deletions cut 6 bases from V and 0 bases from J, with 12 bases between. The CDR3 DNA reads as TGCAGTGCGGGACACCGAATAGCCAAAAACATTCAGTACTTC. Its translation: CSAGHRIAKNIQYF.

This sequence joins TRBV5-1 and TRBJ1-1; tentative D call: TRBD1 (6 bases). The germline V and J ends were trimmed by 6 bases and 4 bases, with 13 bases remaining between them. Germline-derived CDR1 and CDR2 are SGHRS and YFSETQ. This CDR3 contains 13 residues. For the CDR3, the DNA is TGCGCCAGCACCCCGACAGGTTTCACTGAAGCTTTCTTT. Translation: CASTPTGFTEAFF.

J is TRBJ2-3 and V is TRBV27; no definite D call. CDR3 length: 16 amino acids. Germline CDR1 is MNHEY and CDR2 is SMNVEV (reference sequence). Trimming cost V 2 bases and J 0 bases, with 12 bases left between them. CDR3 protein: CASSLPGAPSTDTQYF. The CDR3 DNA sequence: TGTGCCAGCAGTTTACCTGGCGCTCCTAGCACAGATACGCAGTATTTT.

This clonotype was counted between two and nine times. The gene calls are TRBV30 and TRBJ1-6; D is unresolved. In germline, CDR1 is GTSNPN, CDR2 SVGIG (reference sequence). Trimming shortened V by 6 bases and J by 8 bases, and 14 bases separated the two germline ends. The CDR3 is made up of 13 amino acids. This CDR3 is CACRMLEYSPLHF. CDR3 nucleotide sequence: TGTGCCTGCAGGATGCTGGAGTATTCACCCCTCCACTTT.

This clonotype was seen at least ten times. The chain carries TRBV6-5 and TRBJ2-7; 8 nucleotides align to TRBD1. The CDR3 is made up of 16 amino acids. Trimming cost V 3 bases and J 2 bases; bases outside gene matches: 9. The germline V gene encodes CDR1 MNHEY and CDR2 SVGAGI. The CDR3 reads CASSYNRGDRPYEQYF. CDR3 sequence (DNA): TGTGCCAGCAGTTATAACAGGGGGGACAGACCCTACGAGCAGTACTTC.

This clonotype has only a few counts. The V and J genes are TRBV5-1 and TRBJ1-2, with D maybe TRBD1 (6 bases). Between the trimmed V and J ends, which lost 4 bases and 8 bases, there was a span of 21 bases. This CDR3 comprises 15 residues. The germline CDR1 and CDR2 sequences are SGHRS and YFSETQ. The CDR3 DNA reads as TGCGCCAGCAGCCCCATTCGAGGGGGGGCGGAGGGCTACACCTTC. Its protein product is CASSPIRGGAEGYTF.

This clonotype was recorded a few times. The chain has TRBV6-5 and TRBJ2-1; 10 nucleotides agree with TRBD2. The CDR3 is made up of 17 amino acids. Germline V CDR1 and CDR2: MNHEY, SVGAGI. Trimming took 1 base from V and 2 from J; bases not matched to a gene: 5. The CDR3 loop reads CASSYFWTSGTYNEQFF. The CDR3 nucleotides read TGTGCCAGCAGTTACTTCTGGACTAGCGGAACCTACAATGAGCAGTTCTTC.

This clonotype has a count of ten or more. The chain carries TRBV20-1 and TRBJ2-4; 10 nucleotides line up with TRBD1. The CDR3 is made up of 13 amino acids. The junction had 4 bases not matched to a gene; V was cut back by 6 bases and J by 5 bases. Germline V gives CDR1 DFQATT, CDR2 SNEGSKA (reference sequence). CDR3 nucleotides: TGCAGTGCCTTGACAGGGGGCGAAAACATTCAGTACTTC. It yields the protein CSALTGGENIQYF.

The chain combines TRBV4-1 with TRBJ1-1; D gene ambiguous. Germline V gives CDR1 MGHRA, CDR2 YSYEKL. V lost 1 base and J 1 base, leaving 16 bases between the germline ends. The CDR3 covers 17 residues. The CDR3 sequence: CASSQGEAMKPNTEAFF. In nucleotides, the CDR3 is TGCGCCAGCAGCCAAGGGGAGGCCATGAAGCCGAACACTGAAGCTTTCTTT.

The CDR3 DNA reads TGCAGCGTTGCTAGCGGGACGTCTCGGGAGCAGTACTTC. The encoded protein is CSVASGTSREQYF. The rearrangement joins TRBV29-1 to TRBJ2-7; 9 bases align to TRBD2. After removal of 4 bases from V and 7 bases from J, the junction contained 8 bases not matched to a gene. The germline V gene has CDR1 SQVTM and CDR2 ANQGSEA. This CDR3 spans 13 amino acids.

The chain carries TRBV5-1 and TRBJ2-5; 12 bases agree with TRBD2. Germline assignment: CDR1 SGHRS and CDR2 YFSETQ. Germline trimming cut 4 bases from V and 1 base from J; bases unmatched to any gene: 5. The CDR3 consists of 16 residues. The CDR3, as DNA: TGCGCCAGCAGCGTTTCTAGCGGGGGGGCCCAAGAGACCCAGTACTTC. Encoded protein: CASSVSSGGAQETQYF. Full variable domain (remainder filled in from reference TRBV5-1 and TRBJ2-5): KAGVTQTPRYLIKTRGQQVTLSCSPISGHRSVSWYQQTPGQGLQFLFEYFSETQRNKGNFPGRFSGRQFSNSRSEMNVSTLELGDSALYLCASSVSSGGAQETQYFGPGTRLLVL.

This clonotype turned up a few times. The chain employs TRBV14 and TRBJ2-7; the match to TRBD1 covers 8 bases. The CDR3 runs 15 residues. Trimming removed 0 bases from V and 0 bases from J; junction bases left unmatched: 1. The V gene's germline CDR1 is SGHDN and CDR2 FVKESK. DNA for the CDR3: TGTGCCAGCAGCCAAGAACAGGGGGACTCCTACGAGCAGTACTTC. This codes for CASSQEQGDSYEQYF.

This clonotype came up a few times. The chain links TRBV20-1 to TRBJ2-1, with 10 bases matching TRBD2. Germline-derived CDR1 and CDR2 are DFQATT and SNEGSKA (reference sequence). CDR3 length: 17 residues. J gave up 3 bases and V 3 bases, and 11 bases lay outside the gene matches. The DNA for the CDR3 is TGCAGTGCTAGTAGGGGAGATCCTAGCGGGAGCTACAATGAGCAGTTCTTC. Its protein is CSASRGDPSGSYNEQFF.

This clonotype has just a few counts. This sequence joins TRBV6-2 or TRBV6-3 and TRBJ2-1, with 9 bases that match TRBD1. V gave up 7 bases and J gave up 9 bases; unmatched junction bases: 10. Per the germline V gene, CDR1 is MNHEY and CDR2 is SVGEGT. The CDR3 runs 14 residues. CDR3 in amino acids: CASNWGQGGGEQFF. In DNA, the CDR3 is TGTGCCAGCAACTGGGGACAGGGCGGAGGTGAGCAGTTCTTC.

This clonotype was counted only a few times. The chain joins TRBV11-1 to TRBJ2-1, with D perhaps given as TRBD1 or TRBD2 (5 bases each). Deletions cut 4 bases from V and 8 bases from J, with 15 bases between. This CDR3 contains 14 residues. CDR1 is SGHAT and CDR2 is FQDESV in the germline V gene (reference sequence). The DNA of the CDR3 is TGTGCCAGCAGCTACACTGGGTGGGACGATGAGCAGTTCTTC. Amino acids: CASSYTGWDDEQFF.

This clonotype has more than one count but fewer than ten. Written as DNA, the CDR3 is TGTGCCACCAGTCTCCTGGGTGACATCAATGAGCAGTTCTTC. It specifies CATSLLGDINEQFF. The chain joins TRBV15 to TRBJ2-1; no reliable D call. V shed 6 bases and J shed 6 bases, with 15 bases lying between them. The CDR3 has 14 amino acids. The V gene's germline CDR1 is LNHNV and CDR2 YYDKDF (reference sequence).

A few counts support this clonotype. This chain connects TRBV28 to TRBJ2-7, with a possible D match to TRBD1 (6 bases). V shed 6 bases and J shed 2 bases, with 14 bases lying between them. The CDR3 covers 14 residues. The germline gives CDR1 MDHEN, CDR2 SYDVKM. The chain's CDR3 is CASRTPTGPYEQYF. CDR3 coding DNA: TGTGCCAGCAGAACCCCTACAGGGCCCTACGAGCAGTACTTC.

The table lists this clonotype with a few counts. The genes are TRBV7-9 and TRBJ2-7; D is perhaps TRBD2 (6 bases). Trimming left V 5 bases short and J 0 bases short, with 11 bases between. The CDR3 consists of 14 residues. CDR1 SEHNR and CDR2 FQNEAQ come from the germline V gene (reference sequence). The CDR3 DNA reads as TGTGCCAGCAGCGGGCGGGGAGACTCCTACGAGCAGTACTTC. This translates into CASSGRGDSYEQYF.

V gene TRBV10-3 combines with J gene TRBJ2-7; D perhaps matches TRBD1 (5 bases). This CDR3 spans 14 amino acids. Germline V gene lookup returns CDR1 ENHRY and CDR2 SYGVKD. V lost 0 bases to trimming and J lost 3 bases, with 9 bases between them. CDR3 residues: CAISESAGNYEQYF. CDR3 sequence (DNA): TGTGCCATCAGTGAGTCGGCAGGGAACTACGAGCAGTACTTC.

V usage is TRBV6-2 or TRBV6-3 and J usage is TRBJ2-7; D is perhaps TRBD1 or TRBD2 (5 bases each). CDR1 is MNHEY, CDR2 SVGEGT, per germline. The CDR3 is 12 residues long. CDR3 protein: CATGTGKYEQYF. DNA for the CDR3: TGTGCGACCGGGACGGGAAAATACGAGCAGTACTTC.